This T cell receptor (beta chain) originates from a study of blood T cell repertoires in COVID-19. Between the trimmed V and J ends, which lost 6 bases and 0 bases, there was a span of 6 bases. The CDR3 has 12 residues. The data were produced by immunoSEQ multiplex PCR, yet TCRdb's version contains in-frame clones alone and is incomplete. The profile shows fewer than 45,000 clones, around four fifths of them singletons. This clonotype originated in a man aged 50 to 60 with active COVID-19. V usage is TRBV12-3 or TRBV12-4 and J usage is TRBJ2-7, with no clear D. Sequenced: peripheral blood. CDR3 residues: CASSWSSYEQYF. DNA of the CDR3: TGTGCCAGCAGCTGGAGCTCCTACGAGCAGTACTTC.